Sequencing of this T cell receptor (beta chain) was carried out in a study of blood T cell repertoires in COVID-19. For the study at large: Italy, Spain and the United States were the sources of the convalescent and acute COVID-19 samples. T cells, B-cell-depleted T cells, or PBMCs supplied cDNA or gDNA.

Authors' methods: Reference gene primer amplification yielded estimated nucleated cell counts. TCRdb keeps only in-frame clones here, not all; method: immunoSEQ multiplex PCR. That table is the source of V, J and clone size, and D and trimming were worked out from the DNA. Among some 460,000 clones listed, roughly 90% were seen once. Recovery meant two consecutive negative NP/OP PCR tests, professional clearance, or resolved symptoms. Sequenced material: PBMCs or T cells enriched from blood (not recorded which). This receptor was obtained from a young woman who had recovered from COVID-19.

The CDR3 is CASSPTDSPYNEQFF. The DNA for the CDR3 is TGTGCCAGCAGCCCGACCGACTCGCCCTACAATGAGCAGTTCTTC. This chain uses TRBV13 with TRBJ2-1; D ambiguous. Per the germline V gene, CDR1 is PRHDT and CDR2 is FYEKMQ (reference sequence). This CDR3 region has 15 residues. V shed 5 bases and J shed 2 bases, with 13 bases lying between them. Variable domain in full (rest from reference TRBV13 and TRBJ2-1): AAGVIQSPRHLIKEKRETATLKCYPIPRHDTVYWYQQGPGQDPQFLISFYEKMQSDKGSIPDRFSAQQFSDYHSELNMSSLELGDSALYFCASSPTDSPYNEQFFGPGTRLTVL.